This entry lists 27 T cell receptor beta chains sequenced from one sample in a study of blood T cell repertoires in COVID-19. Assay used: immunoSEQ multiplex PCR; TCRdb lists only in-frame clones, some missing. The sample lists some 370,000 clones; more than 80% were seen once. Sequencing used peripheral blood. The receptor set was obtained from a man in his forties with acute or convalescent COVID-19.

This chain connects TRBV30 to TRBJ1-4, with TRBD1 identical over 9 bases. CDR3 length: 20 residues. Germline CDR1 reads GTSNPN; CDR2 reads SVGIG (reference sequence). The trim removed 1 base at V and 0 bases at J, leaving 15 bases unmatched. The CDR3 bases are TGTGCCTGGAGTGGTTACAGGGGGCGCGGACAGGGCGCAACTAATGAAAAACTGTTTTTT. This codes for CAWSGYRGRGQGATNEKLFF.

V gene TRBV27 combines with J gene TRBJ2-1; 7 positions agree with TRBD2. The CDR3 extends over 16 amino acids. After removal of 5 bases from V and 2 bases from J, the junction contained 9 bases not matched to a gene. From germline, CDR1 is MNHEY and CDR2 SMNVEV (reference sequence). Here the CDR3 DNA reads TGTGCCAGCAGTCCATTCGGGAGGTCACCCTACAATGAGCAGTTCTTC. It yields the protein CASSPFGRSPYNEQFF.

The chain uses TRBV7-6 and TRBJ1-2; 7 bases line up with TRBD1. V gave up 5 bases and J gave up 4 bases; unmatched junction bases: 7. The V gene's germline CDR1 is SGHVS and CDR2 FNYEAQ. The CDR3 contains 14 residues. The CDR3 loop is CASSPGGSAYGYTF. In nucleotides, the CDR3 is TGTGCCAGCAGCCCAGGGGGTAGCGCCTATGGCTACACCTTC.

The chain combines TRBV9 with TRBJ1-1; 8 bases agree with TRBD1. V was pared by 3 bases and J by 11 bases, with 12 bases of the junction left unmatched. Germline-derived CDR1 and CDR2 are SGDLS and YYNGEE. This CDR3 is built from 14 residues. DNA for the CDR3: TGTGCCAGCAGCGGATCTGCAGGGGGCCCGGGGGCTTTCTTT. Translated, it gives CASSGSAGGPGAFF. Full variable domain (remainder filled in from reference TRBV9 and TRBJ1-1): DSGVTQTPKHLITATGQRVTLRCSPRSGDLSVYWYQQSLDQGLQFLIQYYNGEERAKGNILERFSAQQFPDLHSELNLSSLELGDSALYFCASSGSAGGPGAFFGQGTRLTVV.

The chain has TRBV2 and TRBJ1-5; the D is unclear. This CDR3 region has 15 residues. The germline V gene has CDR1 SNHLY and CDR2 FYNNEI. Deletions cut 5 bases from V and 1 base from J, with 12 bases between. The CDR3 spells CASSSVAISNQPQHF. The CDR3 DNA sequence: TGTGCCAGCAGTTCAGTAGCGATAAGCAATCAGCCCCAGCATTTT.

The chain joins TRBV3-1 (or the pseudogene TRBV3-2) to TRBJ1-2, with D unclear. The CDR3 runs to 13 residues. The germline gives CDR1 LGHDT, CDR2 YNNKEL (reference sequence). Trimming cost V 0 bases and J 8 bases, with 10 bases left between them. CDR3 nucleotide sequence: TGTGCCAGCAGCCAAGACCCTCCACTAGGCTACACCTTC. Protein product: CASSQDPPLGYTF.

The gene calls are TRBV30 and TRBJ1-2; D is perhaps TRBD1 (6 bases). The CDR3 has 13 residues. Germline V gene data show CDR1 as GTSNPN and CDR2 as SVGIG (reference sequence). The V and J ends lost 4 bases and 4 bases respectively, with 13 bases between them. The CDR3: CAWNRATRYGYTF. The CDR3 DNA is TGTGCCTGGAACAGGGCCACTCGCTATGGCTACACCTTC. Combining the CDR3 with reference TRBV30 and TRBJ1-2 gives the whole variable domain SQTIHQWPATLVQPVGSPLSLECTVEGTSNPNLYWYRQAAGRGLQLLFYSVGIGQISSEVPQNLSASRPQDRQFILSSKKLLLSDSGFYLCAWNRATRYGYTFGSGTRLTVV.

The genes are TRBV5-1 and TRBJ2-1, with 7 bases aligning to TRBD1. Germline CDR1 and CDR2: SGHRS and YFSETQ. This CDR3 is built from 15 residues. The V and J ends lost 4 bases and 8 bases, in that order; junction bases with no gene match: 12. The CDR3 region is CASSRRGNQEDEQFF. The CDR3, as DNA: TGCGCCAGCAGCCGCAGGGGGAATCAAGAGGATGAGCAGTTCTTC.

Only one count was recorded for this clone. The chain joins TRBV28 to TRBJ2-1; 11 bases agree with TRBD2. Germline CDR1 MDHEN, CDR2 SYDVKM. The CDR3 spans 16 residues. The junction had 11 bases not matched to a gene; V was cut back by 4 bases and J by 9 bases. DNA of the CDR3: TGTGCCAGCAGTTCCTTACTAGCGGGGGAAGGGAGTGAGCAGTTCTTC. Translation gives CASSSLLAGEGSEQFF.

V and J are TRBV25-1 and TRBJ1-6; 9 nucleotides match TRBD1. Germline V gene lookup returns CDR1 MGHDK and CDR2 SYGVNS. V dropped 5 bases and J dropped 14; count of bases not matched to a gene: 13. This CDR3 has 15 residues. The CDR3 protein is CASSPAGTGSGTLHF. Written as DNA, the CDR3 is TGTGCCAGCAGTCCCGCCGGGACAGGGAGCGGAACCCTCCACTTT.

The J gene is TRBJ2-2, the V gene TRBV5-1; the D gene is possibly TRBD1 (6 bases). This CDR3 has 15 amino acids. The ends were cut back, 5 bases at V and 0 bases at J, with 11 bases in the middle. The germline V gene has CDR1 SGHRS and CDR2 YFSETQ. The CDR3 nucleotides read TGCGCCAGCAGTCCCTGGACAGCGAACACCGGGGAGCTGTTTTTT. This gives the protein CASSPWTANTGELFF.

The rearrangement links TRBV7-8 to TRBJ1-6; TRBD1 matches 10 bases. J was trimmed by 6 bases and V by 4 bases; bases with no gene match: 0. There are 14 residues in the CDR3. Germline V gene sequence: CDR1 SGHVS, CDR2 FQNEAQ. CDR3 nucleotide sequence: TGTGCCAGCAGCTGGACAGGGGGTAATTCACCCCTCCACTTT. As protein: CASSWTGGNSPLHF.

This clone appeared a single time. This chain uses TRBV3-1 (or the pseudogene TRBV3-2) with TRBJ1-2; D possibly corresponds to TRBD1 (6 bases). Germline V CDR1 and CDR2: LGHDT, YNNKEL (reference sequence). V lost 1 base and J lost 2, with 14 bases in between. This CDR3 contains 16 residues. CDR3 in amino acids: CASSQATGPVNYGYTF. CDR3 bases: TGTGCCAGCAGCCAAGCAACAGGGCCGGTAAACTATGGCTACACCTTC.

The V gene is TRBV21-1, the J gene TRBJ2-7; the listed D gene, TRBD1, was not tested against the DNA. TRBV21-1 constitutes a pseudogene. This CDR3 region has 20 residues. This CDR3 reads CASSKAPGTGVGWGFYEQYF. As DNA, the CDR3 is TGTGCCAGCAGCAAAGCCCCCGGGACAGGGGTCGGTTGGGGATTCTACGAGCAGTACTTC.

The chain has TRBV10-3 and TRBJ2-7, with 8 bases lining up with TRBD2. CDR1 is ENHRY, CDR2 SYGVKD, per germline. The CDR3 length is 12 residues. The ends lost 10 bases at V and 4 bases at J; junction bases unmatched: 6. CDR3 nucleotide sequence: TGTGCCAGCGGGACTAGGGGATACGAGCAGTACTTC. Translating gives CASGTRGYEQYF.

The rearrangement links TRBV27 to TRBJ1-2; D not resolved. Trimming removed 0 bases from V and 3 bases from J, with 5 bases in between. The germline CDR1 and CDR2 sequences are MNHEY and SMNVEV (reference sequence). The CDR3 spans 13 residues. CDR3 nucleotides: TGTGCCAGCAGTTTATCGAGGGACTATGGCTACACCTTC. It encodes CASSLSRDYGYTF.

This clone is labeled as medium-sized (0.01 to 0.1%). The V gene is TRBV19, the J gene TRBJ1-6; possibly TRBD1 for D (5 bases). The CDR3 sequence is 13 residues long. In germline, CDR1 is LNHDA, CDR2 SQIVND (reference sequence). Trimming left V 6 bases short and J 7 bases short, with 10 bases between. CDR3 amino acids: CASRTGLNSPLHF. CDR3 in DNA: TGTGCCAGTAGAACAGGCTTGAATTCACCCCTCCACTTT. Full variable domain (remainder filled in from reference TRBV19 and TRBJ1-6): DGGITQSPKYLFRKEGQNVTLSCEQNLNHDAMYWYRQDPGQGLRLIYYSQIVNDFQKGDIAEGYSVSREKKESFPLTVTSAQKNPTAFYLCASRTGLNSPLHFGNGTRLTVT.

The CDR3 bases are TGCAGTGCAACAGAAGATAATGGCTACACCTTC. Translation: CSATEDNGYTF. The rearrangement joins TRBV20-1 to TRBJ1-2; D gene unclear. The CDR3 has 11 residues. Germline loops: CDR1 DFQATT, CDR2 SNEGSKA (reference sequence). Trimming took off 6 bases at V and 6 bases at J, with 11 bases between the two ends.

V gene TRBV9 combines with J gene TRBJ1-1, with no clear D. Trimming removed 0 bases at V and 4 bases at J, with 10 bases between. CDR3 size: 14 residues. Germline V gene sequence: CDR1 SGDLS, CDR2 YYNGEE. The CDR3 reads CASSVDFRGTEAFF. For the CDR3, the DNA is TGTGCCAGCAGCGTAGATTTTCGAGGCACTGAAGCTTTCTTT.

The V and J genes are TRBV9 and TRBJ1-2, with a tentative D call TRBD1 (6 bases). Trimming stripped 0 bases from V and 2 bases from J, with 11 bases between. Germline V gene lookup returns CDR1 SGDLS and CDR2 YYNGEE. This CDR3 comprises 15 residues. CDR3 region: CASSVDGGGNYGYTF. The CDR3 DNA reads as TGTGCCAGCAGCGTAGATGGGGGCGGGAACTATGGCTACACCTTC. Combining the CDR3 with reference TRBV9 and TRBJ1-2 gives the whole variable domain DSGVTQTPKHLITATGQRVTLRCSPRSGDLSVYWYQQSLDQGLQFLIQYYNGEERAKGNILERFSAQQFPDLHSELNLSSLELGDSALYFCASSVDGGGNYGYTFGSGTRLTVV.

The chain links TRBV18 to TRBJ1-3, with D tentatively TRBD1 (5 bases). The germline V gene has CDR1 KGHSH and CDR2 LQKENI. The CDR3 spans 15 residues. Trimming stripped 2 bases from V and 2 bases from J, with 10 bases between. CDR3 nucleotides: TGTGCCAGCTCACCAGGCAGGGCCACTGGAAACACCATATATTTT. It encodes CASSPGRATGNTIYF.

The genes are TRBV11-3 and TRBJ1-5; no reliable D call. This CDR3 has 19 residues. Trimming cost V 5 bases and J 1 base, with 24 bases left between them. Germline CDR1 is SGHNT and CDR2 is YENEEA. CDR3 sequence: CASSPTRDLKTRSNQPQHF. The CDR3 region has the DNA TGTGCCAGCAGCCCCACGCGGGATCTAAAAACTCGGAGCAATCAGCCCCAGCATTTT.

The CDR3 spells CASELAGGSYNEQFF. CDR3 DNA: TGTGCCAGTGAATTAGCGGGGGGTTCCTACAATGAGCAGTTCTTC. The genes are TRBV28 and TRBJ2-1, with 10 bases matching TRBD2. Trimming cost V 9 bases and J 1 base; bases outside gene matches: 6. Germline values: CDR1 MDHEN, CDR2 SYDVKM. CDR3 size: 15 residues.

The rearrangement uses TRBV5-1 and TRBJ2-2, with TRBD1 identical over 8 bases. The CDR3 totals 14 residues. With V trimmed by 3 bases and J by 7 bases, 5 bases remained unmatched. Germline loops: CDR1 SGHRS, CDR2 YFSETQ. In DNA form, the CDR3 reads TGCGCCAGCAGCTCGCAGGGGGCTGACGGGGAGCTGTTTTTT. Protein: CASSSQGADGELFF. The complete variable domain, with remaining parts taken from reference TRBV5-1 and TRBJ2-2, reads KAGVTQTPRYLIKTRGQQVTLSCSPISGHRSVSWYQQTPGQGLQFLFEYFSETQRNKGNFPGRFSGRQFSNSRSEMNVSTLELGDSALYLCASSSQGADGELFFGEGSRLTVL.

The rearrangement links TRBV3-1 (or the pseudogene TRBV3-2) to TRBJ2-3; TRBD2 is a possible D gene (7 bases). CDR3 size: 15 residues. Germline CDR1 reads LGHDT; CDR2 reads YNNKEL (reference sequence). V was clipped by 4 bases and J by 5 bases, with 16 bases between them. The CDR3 DNA sequence: TGTGCCAGCAGCCTTACTAGCGAGGGGGGAGATACGCAGTATTTT. Its translation is CASSLTSEGGDTQYF.

The chain employs TRBV7-9 and TRBJ2-7; the match to TRBD1 covers 7 bases. The V gene's germline CDR1 is SEHNR and CDR2 FQNEAQ (reference sequence). Unmatched junction bases numbered 8, after V lost 6 bases and J lost 3 bases. The CDR3 totals 14 residues. CDR3 sequence: CASSPRQGLYEQYF. Here the CDR3 DNA reads TGTGCCAGCAGTCCCAGACAGGGCCTCTACGAGCAGTACTTC.

This rearrangement joins TRBV30 to TRBJ1-2, with D possibly being TRBD1 (5 bases). Germline CDR1 reads GTSNPN; CDR2 reads SVGIG (reference sequence). Trimming pared 1 base from V and 7 bases from J, leaving 7 bases between. The CDR3 totals 11 residues. The CDR3: CAWSGGVGYTF. DNA for the CDR3: TGTGCCTGGAGTGGGGGGGTTGGCTACACCTTC.